The source of this TCR beta chain is a study of technical replicates of blood from several donors. The V segment lost 2 bases and the J segment 4 bases; nucleotides outside the gene matches: 6. The germline V gene encodes CDR1 SGHRS and CDR2 YFSETQ. The CDR3 has 15 residues. Produced via immunoSEQ multiplex PCR; TCRdb's table is partial and in-frame only. The sample includes about 58,000 clones, 75% to 95% of them seen just once. This rearrangement joins TRBV5-1 to TRBJ1-1, with 9 bases matching TRBD1. Input material: PBMCs. This TCR was sampled from a human donor in good health. Some clones in this sample may be carry-over from other donors' samples. The CDR3 bases are TGCGCCAGCAGCTTTACAGGGGGCCGGAGCACTGAAGCTTTCTTT. It codes for CASSFTGGRSTEAFF. The whole variable domain, filled in from reference TRBV5-1 and TRBJ1-1, reads KAGVTQTPRYLIKTRGQQVTLSCSPISGHRSVSWYQQTPGQGLQFLFEYFSETQRNKGNFPGRFSGRQFSNSRSEMNVSTLELGDSALYLCASSFTGGRSTEAFFGQGTRLTVV.